This T cell receptor (beta chain) was captured in a study of regulatory T cells in long-lasting Graves disease. Overall study: Newly diagnosed Graves' patients took antithyroid drugs under 3 months. Study-wide points: Persistent cases of Graves' showed reduced TCR diversity relative to newly diagnosed patients. Among persistent patients, a larger number of public clonotypes were shared (about 3,000) than among newly diagnosed patients (about 1,000).

Construction of the TCR beta libraries employed iRepertoire HTBI primers in conjunction with Arm-PCR of CDR3 regions. TCRdb re-derived calls from the multiplex PCR reads in MiXCR, one entry per CDR3 protein. The profile shows roughly 220,000 distinct CDR3 sequences, around 17% of them singletons. Remarks on this clonotype: No antigen is known for it.

This CDR3 region has 15 residues. Trimming stripped 2 bases from V and 6 bases from J, with 13 bases between. The time point here: newly diagnosed GD, antithyroid drugs for less than 3 months. The TCR library was prepared using RNA isolated from PBMCs. The specimen was peripheral blood mononuclear cells (PBMCs), collected at new diagnosis, from a patient treated with antithyroid drugs. The rearrangement joins TRBV12-3 or TRBV12-4 to TRBJ2-2; D is undetermined. The sequence was obtained from a female donor with Graves disease. The CDR3 reads CASSLPALAPGELFF. CDR3 sequence (DNA): TGTGCCAGCAGTTTACCAGCCCTCGCCCCCGGGGAGCTGTTTTTT.